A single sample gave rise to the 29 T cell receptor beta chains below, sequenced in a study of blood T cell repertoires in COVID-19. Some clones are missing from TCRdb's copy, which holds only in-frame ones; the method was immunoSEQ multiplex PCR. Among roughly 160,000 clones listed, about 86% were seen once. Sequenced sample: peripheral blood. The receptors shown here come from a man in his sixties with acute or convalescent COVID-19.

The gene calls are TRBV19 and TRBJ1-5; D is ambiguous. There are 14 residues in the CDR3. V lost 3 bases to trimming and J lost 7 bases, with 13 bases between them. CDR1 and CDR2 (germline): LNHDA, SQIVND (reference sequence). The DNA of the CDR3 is TGTGCCAGTAGTATGGGGAGGGTTGGCCAGCCCCAGCATTTT. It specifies CASSMGRVGQPQHF.

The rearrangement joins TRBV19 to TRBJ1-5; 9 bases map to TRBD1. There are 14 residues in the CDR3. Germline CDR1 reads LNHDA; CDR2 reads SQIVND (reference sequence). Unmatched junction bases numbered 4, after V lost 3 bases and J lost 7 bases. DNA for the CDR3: TGTGCCAGTAGTATCCGGGACAGGGCCCAGCCCCAGCATTTT. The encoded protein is CASSIRDRAQPQHF.

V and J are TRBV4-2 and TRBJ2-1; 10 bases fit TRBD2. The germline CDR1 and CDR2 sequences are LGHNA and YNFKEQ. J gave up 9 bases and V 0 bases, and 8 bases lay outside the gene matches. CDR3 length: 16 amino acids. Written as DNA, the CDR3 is TGTGCCAGCAGCCAAGATTACCTAGCGGGAGTTGGTGAGCAGTTCTTC. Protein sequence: CASSQDYLAGVGEQFF.

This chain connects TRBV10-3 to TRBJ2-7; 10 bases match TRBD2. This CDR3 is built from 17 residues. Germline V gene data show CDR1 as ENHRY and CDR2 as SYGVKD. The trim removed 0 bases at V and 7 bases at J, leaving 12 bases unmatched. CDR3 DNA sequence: TGTGCCATCAGTGAGTCGACTCGGGGGACTAGCGTTTTGGAGCAGTACTTC. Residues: CAISESTRGTSVLEQYF.

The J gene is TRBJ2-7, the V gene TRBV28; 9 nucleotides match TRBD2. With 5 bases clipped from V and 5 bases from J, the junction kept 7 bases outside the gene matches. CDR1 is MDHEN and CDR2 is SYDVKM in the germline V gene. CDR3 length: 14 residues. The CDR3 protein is CASSPGTSRNEQYF. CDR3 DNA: TGTGCCAGCAGTCCCGGGACTAGCAGGAACGAGCAGTACTTC.

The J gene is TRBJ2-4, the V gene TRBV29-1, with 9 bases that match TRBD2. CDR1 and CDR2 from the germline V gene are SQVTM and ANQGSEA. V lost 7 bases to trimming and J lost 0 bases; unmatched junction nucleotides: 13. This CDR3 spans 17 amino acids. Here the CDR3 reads CSAPLSGGPVAKNIQYF. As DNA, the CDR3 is TGCAGCGCCCCCTTGAGCGGGGGGCCGGTAGCCAAAAACATTCAGTACTTC.

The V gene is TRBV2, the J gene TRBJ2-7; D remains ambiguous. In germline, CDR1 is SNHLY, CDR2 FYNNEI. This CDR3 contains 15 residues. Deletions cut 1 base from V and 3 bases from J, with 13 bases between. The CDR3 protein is CASSEGVGSNYEQYF. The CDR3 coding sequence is TGTGCCAGCAGTGAAGGGGTGGGCAGTAACTACGAGCAGTACTTC.

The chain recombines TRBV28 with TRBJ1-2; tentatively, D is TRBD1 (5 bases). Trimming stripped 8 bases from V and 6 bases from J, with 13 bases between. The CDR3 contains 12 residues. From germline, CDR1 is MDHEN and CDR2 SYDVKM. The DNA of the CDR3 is TGTGCCAGCCGCAGGGAGGGCGATGGCTACACCTTC. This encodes CASRREGDGYTF.

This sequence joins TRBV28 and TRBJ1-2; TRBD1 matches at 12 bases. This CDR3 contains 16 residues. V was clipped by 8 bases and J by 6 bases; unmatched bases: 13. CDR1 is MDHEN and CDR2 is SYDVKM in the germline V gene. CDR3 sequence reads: CASGFQPGQGAHGYTF. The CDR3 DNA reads TGTGCCAGCGGATTTCAACCGGGACAGGGGGCGCATGGCTACACCTTC.

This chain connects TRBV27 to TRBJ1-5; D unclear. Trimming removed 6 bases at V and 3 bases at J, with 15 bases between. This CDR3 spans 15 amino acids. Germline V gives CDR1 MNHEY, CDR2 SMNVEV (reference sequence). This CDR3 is CASRPPGGFNQPQHF. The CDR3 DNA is TGTGCCAGCAGACCCCCGGGAGGGTTCAATCAGCCCCAGCATTTT.

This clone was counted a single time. The CDR3 protein is CASSSPPQPQHF. CDR3 in DNA: TGTGCCAGCAGTTCCCCTCCCCAGCCCCAGCATTTT. The V gene is TRBV28, the J gene TRBJ1-5; D call uncertain. Germline V gene lookup returns CDR1 MDHEN and CDR2 SYDVKM. Trimming shortened V by 4 bases and J by 7 bases, and 8 bases separated the two germline ends. The CDR3 loop spans 12 amino acids.

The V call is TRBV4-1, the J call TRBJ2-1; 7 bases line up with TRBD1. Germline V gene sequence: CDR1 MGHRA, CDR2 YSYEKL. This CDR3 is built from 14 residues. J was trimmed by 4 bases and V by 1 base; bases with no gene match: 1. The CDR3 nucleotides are TGCGCCAGCAGCCAAGGACAGGGTTACAATGAGCAGTTCTTC. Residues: CASSQGQGYNEQFF.

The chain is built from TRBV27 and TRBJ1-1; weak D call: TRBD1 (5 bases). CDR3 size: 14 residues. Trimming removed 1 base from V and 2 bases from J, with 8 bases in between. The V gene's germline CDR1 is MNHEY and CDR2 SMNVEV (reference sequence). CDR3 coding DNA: TGTGCCAGCAGTTTATTGGGGCAAAACACTGAAGCTTTCTTT. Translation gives CASSLLGQNTEAFF.

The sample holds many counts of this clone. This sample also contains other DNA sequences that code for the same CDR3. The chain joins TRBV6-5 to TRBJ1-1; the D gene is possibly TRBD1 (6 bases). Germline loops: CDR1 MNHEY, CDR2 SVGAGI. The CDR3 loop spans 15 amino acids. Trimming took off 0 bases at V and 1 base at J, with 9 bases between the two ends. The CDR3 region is CASSYSSRGNTEAFF. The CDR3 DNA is TGTGCCAGCAGTTACTCGAGCAGGGGGAACACTGAAGCTTTCTTT.

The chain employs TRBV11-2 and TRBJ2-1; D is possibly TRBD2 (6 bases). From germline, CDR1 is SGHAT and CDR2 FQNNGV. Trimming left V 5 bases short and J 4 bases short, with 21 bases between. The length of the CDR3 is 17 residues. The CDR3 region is CASSPNSPGTFYNEQFF. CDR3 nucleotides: TGTGCCAGCAGCCCCAACTCTCCGGGGACTTTTTACAATGAGCAGTTCTTC.

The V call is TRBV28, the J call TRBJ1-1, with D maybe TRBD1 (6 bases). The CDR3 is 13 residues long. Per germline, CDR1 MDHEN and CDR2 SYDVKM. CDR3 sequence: CVAVGQMNTEAFF. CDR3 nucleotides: TGTGTGGCGGTCGGACAGATGAACACTGAAGCTTTCTTT.

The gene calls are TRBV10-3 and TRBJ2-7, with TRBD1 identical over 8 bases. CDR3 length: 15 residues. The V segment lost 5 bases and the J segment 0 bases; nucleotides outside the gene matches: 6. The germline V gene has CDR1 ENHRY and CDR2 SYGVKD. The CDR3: CAISPDRGPSYEQYF. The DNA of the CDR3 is TGTGCCATCAGTCCCGACAGGGGCCCCTCCTACGAGCAGTACTTC.

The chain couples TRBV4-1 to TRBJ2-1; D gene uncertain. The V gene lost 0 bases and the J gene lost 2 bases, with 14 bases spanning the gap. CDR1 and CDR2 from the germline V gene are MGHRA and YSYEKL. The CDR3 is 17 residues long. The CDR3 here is CASSQDHHLSTYNEQFF. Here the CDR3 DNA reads TGCGCCAGCAGCCAAGATCACCACCTTAGCACCTACAATGAGCAGTTCTTC.

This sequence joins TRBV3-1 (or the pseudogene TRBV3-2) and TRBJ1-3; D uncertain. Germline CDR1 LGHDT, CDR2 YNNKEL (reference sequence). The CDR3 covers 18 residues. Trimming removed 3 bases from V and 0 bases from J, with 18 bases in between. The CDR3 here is CASSHYALFKSSGNTIYF. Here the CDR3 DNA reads TGTGCCAGCAGCCATTACGCCCTATTTAAAAGCTCTGGAAACACCATATATTTT.

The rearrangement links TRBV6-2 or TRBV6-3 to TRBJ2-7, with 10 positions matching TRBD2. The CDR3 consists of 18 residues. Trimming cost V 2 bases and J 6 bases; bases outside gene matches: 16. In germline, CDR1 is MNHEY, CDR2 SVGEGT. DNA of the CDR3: TGTGCCAGCAGTTACAACCGGAAAGGCGGTTTAGCGGGGGGCGAGCAGTACTTC. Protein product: CASSYNRKGGLAGGEQYF.

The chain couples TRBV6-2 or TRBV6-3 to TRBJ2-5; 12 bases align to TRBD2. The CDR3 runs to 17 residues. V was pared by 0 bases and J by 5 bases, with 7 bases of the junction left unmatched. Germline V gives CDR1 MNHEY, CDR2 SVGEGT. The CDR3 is CASSYSRLAGASETQYF. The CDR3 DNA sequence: TGTGCCAGCAGTTACTCGAGACTAGCGGGAGCGAGTGAGACCCAGTACTTC.

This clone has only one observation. CDR3 DNA: TGTGCCAGCAGCTTAAGACGCGGCTCTGGAAACACCATATATTTT. As protein: CASSLRRGSGNTIYF. This sequence joins TRBV11-2 and TRBJ1-3; D gene unclear. The CDR3 covers 15 residues. Trimming left V 2 bases short and J 0 bases short, with 8 bases between. Germline V gene sequence: CDR1 SGHAT, CDR2 FQNNGV.

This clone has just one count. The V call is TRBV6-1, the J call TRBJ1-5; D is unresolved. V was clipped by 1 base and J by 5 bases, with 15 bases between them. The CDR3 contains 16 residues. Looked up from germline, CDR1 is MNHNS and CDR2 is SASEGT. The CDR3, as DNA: TGTGCCAGCAGTGAAGTGCGCCTCAGGATCGATCAGCCCCAGCATTTT. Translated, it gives CASSEVRLRIDQPQHF.

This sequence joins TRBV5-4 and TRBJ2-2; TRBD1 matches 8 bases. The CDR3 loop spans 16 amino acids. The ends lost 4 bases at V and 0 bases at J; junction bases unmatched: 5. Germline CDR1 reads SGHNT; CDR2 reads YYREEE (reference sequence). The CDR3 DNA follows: TGTGCCAGCAGCCACAGGGGGTCCGCGAACACCGGGGAGCTGTTTTTT. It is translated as CASSHRGSANTGELFF.

As DNA, the CDR3 is TGCGCCAGCAGCTTGGAAGGGGGCAACACTGAAGCTTTCTTT. Amino acid sequence: CASSLEGGNTEAFF. The rearrangement links TRBV5-1 to TRBJ1-1; the match to TRBD1 covers 7 bases. The CDR3 length is 14 residues. Germline V gene lookup returns CDR1 SGHRS and CDR2 YFSETQ. The V gene end was trimmed by 0 bases and the J gene end by 2 bases; junction bases not matched to a gene: 1.

This CDR3 reads CASSLGDRSLGQYF. CDR3 DNA: TGCGCCAGCAGCTTAGGGGACAGATCCTTAGGGCAGTACTTC. This chain joins TRBV5-1 and TRBJ2-7, with 7 bases fitting TRBD1. Trimming took 2 bases from V and 9 from J; bases not matched to a gene: 11. The germline CDR1 and CDR2 sequences are SGHRS and YFSETQ. The CDR3 totals 14 residues.

CDR3 in DNA: TGTGCCTGGAGTGTACGGCCCAGGGAGCCCCAGCATTTT. Translating it yields CAWSVRPREPQHF. The genes are TRBV30 and TRBJ1-5, with D perhaps matching TRBD1 (5 bases). V was shortened by 0 bases and J by 8 bases, with 11 bases between the two germline ends. The CDR3 is made up of 13 amino acids. CDR1 is GTSNPN and CDR2 is SVGIG in the germline V gene (reference sequence).

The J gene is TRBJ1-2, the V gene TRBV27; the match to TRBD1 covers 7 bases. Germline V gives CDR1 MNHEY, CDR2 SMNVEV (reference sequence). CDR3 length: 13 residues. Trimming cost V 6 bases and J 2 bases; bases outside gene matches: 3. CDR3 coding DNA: TGTGCCAGCAGGTCACAGGGGAACTATGGCTACACCTTC. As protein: CASRSQGNYGYTF.

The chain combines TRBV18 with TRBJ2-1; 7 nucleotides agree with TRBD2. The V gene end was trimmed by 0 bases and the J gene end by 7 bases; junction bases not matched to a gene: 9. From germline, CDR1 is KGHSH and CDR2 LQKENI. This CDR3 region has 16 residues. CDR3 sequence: CASSPPSGGGVNEQFF. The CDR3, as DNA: TGTGCCAGCTCACCACCGAGTGGGGGAGGGGTTAATGAGCAGTTCTTC.